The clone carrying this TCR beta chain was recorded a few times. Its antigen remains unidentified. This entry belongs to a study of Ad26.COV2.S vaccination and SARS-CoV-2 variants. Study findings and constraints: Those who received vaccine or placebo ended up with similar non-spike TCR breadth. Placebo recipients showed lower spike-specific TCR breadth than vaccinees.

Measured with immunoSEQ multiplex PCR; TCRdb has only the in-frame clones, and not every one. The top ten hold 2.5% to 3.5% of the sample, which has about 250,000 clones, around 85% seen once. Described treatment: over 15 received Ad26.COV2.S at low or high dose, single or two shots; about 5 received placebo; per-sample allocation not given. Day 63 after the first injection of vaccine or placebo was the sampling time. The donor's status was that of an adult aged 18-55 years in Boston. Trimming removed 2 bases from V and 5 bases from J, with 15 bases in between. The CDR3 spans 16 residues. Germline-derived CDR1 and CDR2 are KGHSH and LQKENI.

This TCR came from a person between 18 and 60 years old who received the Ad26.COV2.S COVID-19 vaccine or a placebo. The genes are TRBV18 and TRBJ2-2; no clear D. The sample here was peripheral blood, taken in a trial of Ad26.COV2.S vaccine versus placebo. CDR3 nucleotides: TGTGCCAGCTCACCAAATCTCGAGCTGGGGACCGGGGAGCTGTTTTTT. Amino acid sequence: CASSPNLELGTGELFF.